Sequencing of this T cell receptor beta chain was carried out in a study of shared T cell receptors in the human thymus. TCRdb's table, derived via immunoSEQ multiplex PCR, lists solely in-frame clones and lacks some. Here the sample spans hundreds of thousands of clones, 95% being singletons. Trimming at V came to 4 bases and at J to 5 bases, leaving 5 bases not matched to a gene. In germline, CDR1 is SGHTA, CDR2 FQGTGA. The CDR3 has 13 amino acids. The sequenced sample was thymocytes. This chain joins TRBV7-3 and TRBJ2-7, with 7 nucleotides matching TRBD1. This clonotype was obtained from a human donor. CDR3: CASSSTGYDEQYF. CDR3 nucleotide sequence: TGTGCCAGCAGCTCGACAGGGTATGACGAGCAGTACTTC.